A selection of T cell receptor beta chains follows, all from one sample in a study of cytomegalovirus exposure and HLA in healthy donors. Data came from immunoSEQ multiplex PCR; TCRdb stores just in-frame clones and leaves some out. The repertoire consists of under 200,000 clones, with roughly 80% occurring once and the leading ten covering 0.96%. Sample: PBMCs. The receptors were gathered from a girl between 2 and 10 years old in good health and CMV-seropositive. Each CDR3 is given with its conserved first and last residue. Each record gives: D gene, J gene, clone size, V gene, CDR3 protein, CDR3 DNA. D genes are given only for firm matches. For some rows the clone size is stated as once, few or many, or as a class when expanded; others skip it.

>TRBD2|TRBJ2-7|NA|TRBV6-1
CASSEDLAGAYEQYF
TGTGCCAGCAGTGAAGATCTAGCGGGTGCATACGAGCAGTACTTC
>TRBD1|TRBJ1-2|NA|TRBV28
CASTRDRGSGYTF
TGTGCCAGCACCCGGGACAGGGGAAGTGGCTACACCTTC
>NA|TRBJ2-3|NA|TRBV30
CAWSQGLSTDTQYF
TGTGCCTGGAGCCAGGGCTTGAGCACAGATACGCAGTATTTT
>NA|TRBJ1-5|few|TRBV7-8
CASSPSITYSNQPQHF
TGTGCCAGCAGCCCCTCGATTACTTATAGCAATCAGCCCCAGCATTTT
>TRBD1|TRBJ1-1|NA|TRBV29-1
CSVWTGETEAFF
TGCAGCGTCTGGACAGGCGAGACTGAAGCTTTCTTT
>TRBD1|TRBJ1-5|NA|TRBV2
CASTRGGSGGNQPQHF
TGTGCCAGCACCCGAGGGGGATCAGGGGGAAATCAGCCCCAGCATTTT
>TRBD2|TRBJ2-7|NA|TRBV6-5
CASSYSGSGSYEQYF
TGTGCCAGCAGTTACAGCGGGAGTGGATCCTACGAGCAGTACTTC
>TRBD2|TRBJ2-1|NA|TRBV19
CASSLRYGLAAYNEQFF
TGTGCCAGTAGTCTCCGCTATGGACTAGCGGCGTACAATGAGCAGTTCTTC
>NA|TRBJ1-1|NA|TRBV2
CASSVQGPNTEAFF
TGTGCCAGCAGCGTACAGGGCCCTAACACTGAAGCTTTCTTT
>TRBD1|TRBJ2-5|NA|TRBV5-6
CASSSQGARGQETQYF
TGTGCCAGCAGCTCTCAGGGGGCTAGGGGACAAGAGACCCAGTACTTC
>NA|TRBJ2-6|NA|TRBV9
CASSGGGGFSGANVLTF
TGTGCCAGCAGCGGAGGAGGTGGGTTCTCTGGGGCCAACGTCCTGACTTTC
>NA|TRBJ2-7|NA|TRBV6-1
CASRLPGHSYEQYF
TGTGCCAGCAGACTTCCCGGACACTCCTACGAGCAGTACTTC
>TRBD2|TRBJ2-3|NA|TRBV6-5
CASSSSGRAGDTQYF
TGTGCCAGCAGTTCGAGCGGGAGGGCCGGGGATACGCAGTATTTT
>NA|TRBJ1-2|NA|TRBV7-2
CASSLGDIYGYTF
TGTGCCAGCAGCTTAGGGGACATCTATGGCTACACCTTC
>NA|TRBJ2-1|NA|TRBV4-1
CASSQGRGTGNEQFF
TGCGCCAGCAGCCAAGGTCGAGGGACTGGCAATGAGCAGTTCTTC
>TRBD1|TRBJ1-5|NA|TRBV28
CASSSMGQGEQPQHF
TGTGCCAGCAGCTCAATGGGACAGGGGGAACAGCCCCAGCATTTT
>NA|TRBJ2-2|NA|TRBV13
CASSLAVPGELFF
TGTGCCAGCAGCTTAGCAGTACCCGGGGAGCTGTTTTTT
>NA|TRBJ1-1|NA|TRBV19
CASTPIGRQHTEAFF
TGTGCCAGTACCCCTATAGGTAGACAGCACACTGAAGCTTTCTTT
>NA|TRBJ2-3|few|TRBV5-1
CASSFYPRGLDTQYF
TGCGCCAGCAGCTTTTACCCTAGAGGGCTAGATACGCAGTATTTT
>TRBD2|TRBJ2-7|NA|TRBV2
CASSGAGGVTYEQYF
TGTGCCAGCAGTGGGGCGGGAGGCGTCACCTACGAGCAGTACTTC
>TRBD1|TRBJ1-2|NA|TRBV19
CASSISGTGNYGYTF
TGTGCCAGTAGTATCTCCGGGACAGGAAACTATGGCTACACCTTC
>TRBD2|TRBJ2-7|NA|TRBV6-1
CASQTSGPAYEQYF
TGTGCCAGTCAGACTAGCGGGCCCGCCTACGAGCAGTACTTC
>NA|TRBJ2-3|NA|TRBV21-1
CASSKGRGRVSTDTQYF
TGTGCCAGCAGCAAAGGGAGGGGGCGCGTCAGCACAGATACGCAGTATTTT
>NA|TRBJ1-1|NA|TRBV13
CAGGTEAFF
TGTGCCGGCGGGACCGAAGCTTTCTTT
>TRBD1|TRBJ1-1|NA|TRBV30
CAWTLQGNTEAFF
TGTGCCTGGACCTTACAGGGGAACACTGAGGCTTTCTTT
>NA|TRBJ2-5|NA|TRBV28
CASSHSASFQETQYF
TGTGCCAGCAGCCATTCAGCGAGCTTCCAAGAGACCCAGTACTTC
>TRBD1|TRBJ2-7|once|TRBV7-9
CASSLGGQGTYEQYF
TGTGCCAGCAGCCTGGGCGGACAGGGCACCTACGAGCAGTACTTC
>NA|TRBJ2-7|NA|TRBV28
CASSFSGPYEQYF
TGTGCCAGCAGTTTCAGCGGCCCCTACGAGCAGTACTTC
>NA|TRBJ2-7|NA|TRBV30
CAWSVWRAREQYF
TGTGCCTGGAGCGTGTGGAGGGCTAGGGAGCAGTACTTC
>TRBD2|TRBJ2-3|NA|TRBV5-4
CASRGLSGSGTDTQYF
TGTGCCAGCAGGGGTCTTAGCGGGAGCGGGACAGATACGCAGTATTTT
>TRBD1|TRBJ2-1|NA|TRBV18
CASSRQGGGLYNEQFF
TGTGCCAGCTCACGACAGGGTGGGGGATTATACAATGAGCAGTTCTTC
>TRBD2|TRBJ2-7|once|TRBV5-1
CASSIDPGLAMGEQYF
TGCGCCAGCAGTATCGATCCGGGACTAGCGATGGGCGAGCAGTACTTC
>NA|TRBJ1-4|NA|TRBV5-1
CASSYSTNEKLFF
TGCGCCAGCAGCTACTCAACTAATGAAAAACTGTTTTTT
>NA|TRBJ2-7|NA|TRBV5-1
CASSFGFSYEQYF
TGCGCCAGCAGCTTCGGGTTCTCCTACGAGCAGTACTTC
>NA|TRBJ1-2|NA|TRBV20-1
CSASQGPTTF
TGCAGTGCGTCTCAGGGTCCCACCACCTTC
>TRBD2|TRBJ2-5|NA|TRBV6-5
CASSYSRTSQETQYF
TGTGCCAGCAGTTACTCCCGGACTAGCCAGGAGACCCAGTACTTC
>NA|TRBJ2-3|NA|TRBV7-9
CASSLSQNTDTQYF
TGTGCCAGCAGCTTGTCACAGAACACAGATACGCAGTATTTT
>TRBD2|TRBJ2-5|NA|TRBV7-9
CASSLEGLAGTQYF
TGTGCCAGCAGCTTAGAGGGACTAGCCGGGACCCAGTACTTC
>NA|TRBJ2-7|NA|TRBV4-1
CASSQGPAGLPYEQYF
TGCGCCAGCAGCCAAGGTCCGGCAGGACTTCCCTACGAGCAGTACTTC
>NA|TRBJ2-5|NA|TRBV28
CASRSYRETQYF
TGTGCCAGCCGATCGTACCGGGAGACCCAGTACTTC
>NA|TRBJ2-1|NA|TRBV20-1
CSALYSEQFF
TGCAGTGCCCTGTATAGTGAGCAGTTCTTC
>NA|TRBJ1-1|NA|TRBV5-1
CASSDTGTEAFF
TGCGCCAGCAGTGATACGGGCACTGAAGCTTTCTTT
>NA|TRBJ1-5|NA|TRBV28
CASSLTGGMRPQHF
TGTGCCAGCAGTTTAACGGGGGGGATGCGGCCCCAGCATTTT
>TRBD1|TRBJ2-1|NA|TRBV9
CASSPTGTGYNEQFF
TGTGCCAGCAGCCCCACCGGGACAGGCTACAATGAGCAGTTCTTC
>NA|TRBJ1-1|NA|TRBV4-1
CASSQPAKANTEAFF
TGCGCCAGCAGCCAACCCGCCAAAGCGAACACTGAAGCTTTCTTT
>NA|TRBJ2-5|NA|TRBV5-1
CASSLMQALGKTQYF
TGCGCCAGCAGCTTGATGCAGGCCCTCGGAAAGACCCAGTACTTC
>TRBD1|TRBJ2-3|NA|TRBV5-1
CASRTGGGDTQYF
TGCGCCAGCAGGACAGGGGGTGGCGATACGCAGTATTTT
>NA|TRBJ2-7|once|TRBV27
CASSLNTITTGQYF
TGTGCCAGCAGTCTAAACACTATTACGACCGGGCAGTACTTC
>NA|TRBJ1-2|NA|TRBV9
CASSPLIGGNYGYTF
TGTGCCAGCAGCCCATTGATAGGGGGTAACTATGGCTACACCTTC